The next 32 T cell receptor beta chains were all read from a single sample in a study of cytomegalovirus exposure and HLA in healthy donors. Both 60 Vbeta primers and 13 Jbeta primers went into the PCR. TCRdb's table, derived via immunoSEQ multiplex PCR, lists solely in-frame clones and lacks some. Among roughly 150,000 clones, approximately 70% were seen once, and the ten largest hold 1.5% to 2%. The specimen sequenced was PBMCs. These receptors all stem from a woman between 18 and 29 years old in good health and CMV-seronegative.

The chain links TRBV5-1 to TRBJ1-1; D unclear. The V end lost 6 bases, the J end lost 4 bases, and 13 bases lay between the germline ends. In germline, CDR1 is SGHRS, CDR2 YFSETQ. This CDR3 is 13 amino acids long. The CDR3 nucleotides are TGCGCCAGCACCCTCGGTGGTGTCACTGAAGCTTTCTTT. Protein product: CASTLGGVTEAFF.

DNA of the CDR3: TGTGCCAGCAGTTACGATCCTAGAGCAACTAATGAAAAACTGTTTTTT. Amino acid sequence: CASSYDPRATNEKLFF. V and J are TRBV6-5 and TRBJ1-4; D ambiguous. CDR3 length: 16 residues. The V and J ends lost 2 bases and 0 bases respectively, with 10 bases between them. Germline CDR1 and CDR2: MNHEY and SVGAGI.

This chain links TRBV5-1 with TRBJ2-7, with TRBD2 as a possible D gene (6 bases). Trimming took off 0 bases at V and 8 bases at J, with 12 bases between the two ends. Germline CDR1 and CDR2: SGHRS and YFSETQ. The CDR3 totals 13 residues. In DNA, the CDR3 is TGCGCCAGCAGCTTGGGGGAGGTGCGGAAGCAGTACTTC. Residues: CASSLGEVRKQYF.

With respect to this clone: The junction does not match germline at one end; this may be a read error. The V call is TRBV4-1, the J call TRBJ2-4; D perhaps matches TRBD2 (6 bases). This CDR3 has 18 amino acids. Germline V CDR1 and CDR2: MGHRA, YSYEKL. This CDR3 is CASSQGGRGKLAKNSQYF. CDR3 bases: TGCGCCAGCAGCCAAGGAGGTCGGGGGAAACTAGCCAAAAACAGTCAGTACTTC.

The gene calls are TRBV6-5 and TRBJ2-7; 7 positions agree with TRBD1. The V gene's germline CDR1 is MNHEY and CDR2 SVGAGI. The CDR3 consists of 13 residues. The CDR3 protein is CASRYNRGSEQYV. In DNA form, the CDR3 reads TGTGCCAGCCGTTACAACAGGGGCAGCGAGCAGTACGTC.

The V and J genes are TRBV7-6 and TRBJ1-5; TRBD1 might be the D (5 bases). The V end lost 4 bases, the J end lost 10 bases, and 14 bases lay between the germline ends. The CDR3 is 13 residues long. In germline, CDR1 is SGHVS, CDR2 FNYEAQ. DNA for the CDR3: TGTGCCAGCAGCTCACCGGGGAGGGGTCCCCAGCATTTT. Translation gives CASSSPGRGPQHF.

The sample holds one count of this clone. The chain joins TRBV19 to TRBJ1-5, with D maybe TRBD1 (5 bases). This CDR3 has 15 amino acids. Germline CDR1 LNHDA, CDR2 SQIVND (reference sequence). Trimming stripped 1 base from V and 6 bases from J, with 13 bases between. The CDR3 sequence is CASSIGRVKTQPQHF. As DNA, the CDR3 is TGTGCCAGTAGTATAGGCAGGGTAAAGACTCAGCCCCAGCATTTT. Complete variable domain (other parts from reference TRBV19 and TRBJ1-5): DGGITQSPKYLFRKEGQNVTLSCEQNLNHDAMYWYRQDPGQGLRLIYYSQIVNDFQKGDIAEGYSVSREKKESFPLTVTSAQKNPTAFYLCASSIGRVKTQPQHFGDGTRLSIL.

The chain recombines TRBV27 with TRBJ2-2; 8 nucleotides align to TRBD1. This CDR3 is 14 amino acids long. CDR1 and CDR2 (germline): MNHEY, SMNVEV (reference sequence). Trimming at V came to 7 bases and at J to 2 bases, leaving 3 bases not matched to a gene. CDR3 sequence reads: CASTRGLNTGELFF. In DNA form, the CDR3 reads TGTGCCAGCACCAGGGGGCTAAACACCGGGGAGCTGTTTTTT.

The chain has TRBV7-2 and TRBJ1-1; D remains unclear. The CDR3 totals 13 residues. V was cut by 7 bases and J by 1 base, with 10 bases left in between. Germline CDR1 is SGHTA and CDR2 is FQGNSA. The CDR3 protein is CASNYYSNTEAFF. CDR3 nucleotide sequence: TGTGCCAGCAACTACTACTCGAACACTGAAGCTTTCTTT.

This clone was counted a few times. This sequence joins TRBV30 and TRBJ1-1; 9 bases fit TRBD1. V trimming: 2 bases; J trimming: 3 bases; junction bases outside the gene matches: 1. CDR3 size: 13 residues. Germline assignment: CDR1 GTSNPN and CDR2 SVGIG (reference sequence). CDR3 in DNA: TGTGCCTGGAGTCGACAGGGGGACACTGAAGCTTTCTTT. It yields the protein CAWSRQGDTEAFF. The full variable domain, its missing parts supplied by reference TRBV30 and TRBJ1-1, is SQTIHQWPATLVQPVGSPLSLECTVEGTSNPNLYWYRQAAGRGLQLLFYSVGIGQISSEVPQNLSASRPQDRQFILSSKKLLLSDSGFYLCAWSRQGDTEAFFGQGTRLTVV.

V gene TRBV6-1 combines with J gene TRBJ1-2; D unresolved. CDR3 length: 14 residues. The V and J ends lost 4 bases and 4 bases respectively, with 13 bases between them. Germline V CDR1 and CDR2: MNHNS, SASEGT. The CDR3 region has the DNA TGTGCCAGCAGTGTGGACCCAGAGGGCTATGGCTACACCTTC. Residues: CASSVDPEGYGYTF.

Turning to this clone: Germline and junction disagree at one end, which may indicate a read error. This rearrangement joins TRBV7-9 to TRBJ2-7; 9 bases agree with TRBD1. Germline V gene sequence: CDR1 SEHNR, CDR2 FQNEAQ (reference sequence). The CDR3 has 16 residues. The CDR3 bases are TGTTCCAGCAGACCCAGCCGGTGGGACAGGGCAGACGAGCAGTACTTC. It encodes CSSRPSRWDRADEQYF.

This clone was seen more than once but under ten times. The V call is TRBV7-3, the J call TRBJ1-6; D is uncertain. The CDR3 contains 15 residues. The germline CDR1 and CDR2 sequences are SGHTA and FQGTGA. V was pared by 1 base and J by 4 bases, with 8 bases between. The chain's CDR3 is CASSLIGQYNSPLHF. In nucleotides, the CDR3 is TGTGCCAGCAGCTTAATTGGGCAGTATAATTCACCCCTCCACTTT.

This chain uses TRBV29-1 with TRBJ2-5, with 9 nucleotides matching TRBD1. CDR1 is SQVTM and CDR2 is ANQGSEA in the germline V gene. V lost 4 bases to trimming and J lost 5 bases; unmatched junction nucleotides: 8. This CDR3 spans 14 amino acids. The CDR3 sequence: CSVASGTGQETQYF. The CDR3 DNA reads TGCAGCGTTGCGTCGGGGACAGGGCAGGAGACCCAGTACTTC.

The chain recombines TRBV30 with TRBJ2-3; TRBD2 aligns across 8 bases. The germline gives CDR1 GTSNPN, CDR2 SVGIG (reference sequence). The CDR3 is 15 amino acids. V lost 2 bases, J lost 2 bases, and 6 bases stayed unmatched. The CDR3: CAWSIGTRNTDTQYF. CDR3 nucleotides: TGTGCCTGGAGTATCGGGACTAGGAACACAGATACGCAGTATTTT.

The DNA of the CDR3 is TGTGCCAGCAGTTCCTACAGAGTGCTAGCGGGAGGTTTAGCCAAAAACATTCAGTACTTC. This codes for CASSSYRVLAGGLAKNIQYF. The genes are TRBV28 and TRBJ2-4; 11 nucleotides agree with TRBD2. This CDR3 has 20 residues. Per the germline V gene, CDR1 is MDHEN and CDR2 is SYDVKM. The ends lost 4 bases at V and 0 bases at J; junction bases unmatched: 14.

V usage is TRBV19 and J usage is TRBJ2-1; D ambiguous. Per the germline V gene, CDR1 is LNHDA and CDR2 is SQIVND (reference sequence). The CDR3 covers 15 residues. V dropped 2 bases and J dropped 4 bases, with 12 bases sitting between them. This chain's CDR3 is CASSIPTYSYNEQFF. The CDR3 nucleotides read TGTGCCAGTAGTATACCCACGTACTCGTACAATGAGCAGTTCTTC.

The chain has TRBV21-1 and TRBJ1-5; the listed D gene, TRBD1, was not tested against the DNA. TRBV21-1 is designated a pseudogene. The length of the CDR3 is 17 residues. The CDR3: CASSKGGTRPKQQPQHF. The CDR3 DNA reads TGTGCCAGCAGCAAAGGAGGGACAAGACCCAAACAACAGCCCCAGCATTTT.

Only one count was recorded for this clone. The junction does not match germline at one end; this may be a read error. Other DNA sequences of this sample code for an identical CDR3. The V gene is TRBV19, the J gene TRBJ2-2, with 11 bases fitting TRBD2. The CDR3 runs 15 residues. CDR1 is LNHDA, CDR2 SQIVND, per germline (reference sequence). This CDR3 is CASSILAGGSGELFF. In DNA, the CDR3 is TGTGCCAGTAGTATCCTAGCGGGAGGCTCCGGGGAGTTGTTTTTT.

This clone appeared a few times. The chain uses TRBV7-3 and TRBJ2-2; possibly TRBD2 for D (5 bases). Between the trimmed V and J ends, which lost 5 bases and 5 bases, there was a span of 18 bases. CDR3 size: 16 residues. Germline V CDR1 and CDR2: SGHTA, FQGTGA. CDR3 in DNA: TGTGCCAGCAGCCCTTTGACTAATCCGGGGACCGGGGAGCTGTTTTTT. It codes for CASSPLTNPGTGELFF.

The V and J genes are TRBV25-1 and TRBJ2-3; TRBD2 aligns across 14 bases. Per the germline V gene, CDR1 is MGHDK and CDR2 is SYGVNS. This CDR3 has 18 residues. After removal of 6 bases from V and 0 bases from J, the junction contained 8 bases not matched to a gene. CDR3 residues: CASSAGTSGSASTDTQYF. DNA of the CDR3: TGTGCCAGCAGCGCCGGGACTAGCGGGAGTGCTAGCACAGATACGCAGTATTTT.

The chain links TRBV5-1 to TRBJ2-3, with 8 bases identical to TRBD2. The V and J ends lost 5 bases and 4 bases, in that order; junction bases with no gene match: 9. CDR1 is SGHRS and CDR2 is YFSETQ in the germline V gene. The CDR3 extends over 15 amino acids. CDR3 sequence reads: CASRTPGGGADTQYF. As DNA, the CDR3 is TGCGCCAGCAGGACCCCGGGAGGGGGGGCAGATACGCAGTATTTT.

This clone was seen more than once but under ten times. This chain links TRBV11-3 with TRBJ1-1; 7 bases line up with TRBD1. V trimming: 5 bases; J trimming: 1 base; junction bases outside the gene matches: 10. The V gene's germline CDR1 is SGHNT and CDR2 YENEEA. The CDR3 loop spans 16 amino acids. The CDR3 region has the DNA TGTGCCAGCAGCCCCGGAGGGGGCATACGGAACACTGAAGCTTTCTTT. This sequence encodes CASSPGGGIRNTEAFF.

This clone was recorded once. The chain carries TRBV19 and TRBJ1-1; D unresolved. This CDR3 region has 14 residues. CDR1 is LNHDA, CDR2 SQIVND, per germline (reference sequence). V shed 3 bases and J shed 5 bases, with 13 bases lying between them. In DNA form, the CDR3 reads TGTGCCAGTAGTATCGGCCAGGTCGGTACTGAAGCTTTCTTT. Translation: CASSIGQVGTEAFF.

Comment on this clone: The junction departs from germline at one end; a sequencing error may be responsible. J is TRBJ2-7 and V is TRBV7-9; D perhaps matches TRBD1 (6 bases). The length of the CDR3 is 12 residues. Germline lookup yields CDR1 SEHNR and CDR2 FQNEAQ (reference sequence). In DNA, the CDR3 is TGTTCCAGCAGCCGAACAGGGAACGAGCAGTACTTC. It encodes CSSSRTGNEQYF.

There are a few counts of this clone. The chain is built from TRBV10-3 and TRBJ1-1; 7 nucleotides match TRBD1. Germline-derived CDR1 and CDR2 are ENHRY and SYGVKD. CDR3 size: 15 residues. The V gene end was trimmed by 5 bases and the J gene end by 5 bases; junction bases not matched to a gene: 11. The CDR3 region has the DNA TGTGCCATCAGTCAACAGGGGAGCCCGTCAACTGAAGCTTTCTTT. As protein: CAISQQGSPSTEAFF.

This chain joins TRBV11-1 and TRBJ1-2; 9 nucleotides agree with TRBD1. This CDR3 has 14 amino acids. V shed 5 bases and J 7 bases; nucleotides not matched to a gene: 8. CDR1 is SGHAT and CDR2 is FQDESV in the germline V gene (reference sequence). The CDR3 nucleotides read TGTGCCAGCAGCGCCGGGACAGGGTATGGTGGCTACACCTTC. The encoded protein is CASSAGTGYGGYTF.

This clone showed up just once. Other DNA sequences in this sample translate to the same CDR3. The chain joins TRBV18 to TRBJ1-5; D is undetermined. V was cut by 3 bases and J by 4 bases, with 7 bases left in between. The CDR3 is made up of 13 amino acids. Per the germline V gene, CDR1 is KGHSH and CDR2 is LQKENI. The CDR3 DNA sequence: TGTGCCAGCTCACCCGGGGAGAATCAGCCCCAGCATTTT. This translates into CASSPGENQPQHF. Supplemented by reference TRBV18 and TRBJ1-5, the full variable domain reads NAGVMQNPRHLVRRRGQEARLRCSPMKGHSHVYWYRQLPEEGLKFMVYLQKENIIDESGMPKERFSAEFPKEGPSILRIQQVVRGDSAAYFCASSPGENQPQHFGDGTRLSIL.

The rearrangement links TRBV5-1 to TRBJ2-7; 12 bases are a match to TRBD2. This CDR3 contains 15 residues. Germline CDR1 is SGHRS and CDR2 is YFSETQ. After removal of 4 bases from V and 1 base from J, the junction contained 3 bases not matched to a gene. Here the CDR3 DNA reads TGCGCCAGCAGCCCCGGACTAGCGGGATCCTACGAGCAGTACGTC. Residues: CASSPGLAGSYEQYV.

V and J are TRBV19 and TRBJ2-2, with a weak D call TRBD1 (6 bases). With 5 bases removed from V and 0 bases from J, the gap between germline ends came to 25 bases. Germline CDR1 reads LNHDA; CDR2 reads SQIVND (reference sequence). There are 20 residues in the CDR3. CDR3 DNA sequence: TGTGCCAGTAGTGCTTTCGGGACATTCATTTTCACCCCGAACACCGGGGAGCTGTTTTTT. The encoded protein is CASSAFGTFIFTPNTGELFF.

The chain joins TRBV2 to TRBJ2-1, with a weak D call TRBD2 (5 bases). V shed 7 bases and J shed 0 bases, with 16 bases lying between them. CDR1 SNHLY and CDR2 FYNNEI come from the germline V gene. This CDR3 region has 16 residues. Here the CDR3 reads CASKEGLSSSYNEQFF. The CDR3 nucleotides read TGTGCCAGCAAAGAGGGCCTTTCGTCCTCCTACAATGAGCAGTTCTTC.

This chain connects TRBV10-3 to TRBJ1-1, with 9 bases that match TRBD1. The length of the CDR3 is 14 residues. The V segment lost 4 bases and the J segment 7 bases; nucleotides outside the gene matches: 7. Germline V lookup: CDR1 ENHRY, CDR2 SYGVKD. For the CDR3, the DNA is TGTGCCATCAGTGGGGACAGGGAGATAAATGAAGCTTTCTTT. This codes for CAISGDREINEAFF.